Below, one T cell receptor (beta chain) is given with its context. Antigen unknown. The data belong to a study of yellow fever vaccine responses in identical twins. Overall study findings and caveats: In identical twins, vaccine T cell responses appeared partly shared and partly individual.

TCRdb called the RT-PCR reads again in MiXCR, with one record for every CDR3 protein. The top ten clones hold roughly 13% of a sample with about 620 distinct CDR3 sequences, 75% to 90% of them seen once. CDR1 SQVTM and CDR2 ANQGSEA come from the germline V gene. The CDR3 is 13 amino acids. The receptor comes from a female donor who received the yellow fever vaccine. The chain has TRBV29-1 and TRBJ2-7; no clear D. This sample comprised T cells from blood (PBMCs), unsorted or a sorted subset (not recorded which), obtained before or after yellow fever vaccination (not recorded which). The CDR3 coding sequence is TGCAGTGTGAGGTCCCCGACCTCCTACGAGCAGTACTTC. Its translation is CSVRSPTSYEQYF.